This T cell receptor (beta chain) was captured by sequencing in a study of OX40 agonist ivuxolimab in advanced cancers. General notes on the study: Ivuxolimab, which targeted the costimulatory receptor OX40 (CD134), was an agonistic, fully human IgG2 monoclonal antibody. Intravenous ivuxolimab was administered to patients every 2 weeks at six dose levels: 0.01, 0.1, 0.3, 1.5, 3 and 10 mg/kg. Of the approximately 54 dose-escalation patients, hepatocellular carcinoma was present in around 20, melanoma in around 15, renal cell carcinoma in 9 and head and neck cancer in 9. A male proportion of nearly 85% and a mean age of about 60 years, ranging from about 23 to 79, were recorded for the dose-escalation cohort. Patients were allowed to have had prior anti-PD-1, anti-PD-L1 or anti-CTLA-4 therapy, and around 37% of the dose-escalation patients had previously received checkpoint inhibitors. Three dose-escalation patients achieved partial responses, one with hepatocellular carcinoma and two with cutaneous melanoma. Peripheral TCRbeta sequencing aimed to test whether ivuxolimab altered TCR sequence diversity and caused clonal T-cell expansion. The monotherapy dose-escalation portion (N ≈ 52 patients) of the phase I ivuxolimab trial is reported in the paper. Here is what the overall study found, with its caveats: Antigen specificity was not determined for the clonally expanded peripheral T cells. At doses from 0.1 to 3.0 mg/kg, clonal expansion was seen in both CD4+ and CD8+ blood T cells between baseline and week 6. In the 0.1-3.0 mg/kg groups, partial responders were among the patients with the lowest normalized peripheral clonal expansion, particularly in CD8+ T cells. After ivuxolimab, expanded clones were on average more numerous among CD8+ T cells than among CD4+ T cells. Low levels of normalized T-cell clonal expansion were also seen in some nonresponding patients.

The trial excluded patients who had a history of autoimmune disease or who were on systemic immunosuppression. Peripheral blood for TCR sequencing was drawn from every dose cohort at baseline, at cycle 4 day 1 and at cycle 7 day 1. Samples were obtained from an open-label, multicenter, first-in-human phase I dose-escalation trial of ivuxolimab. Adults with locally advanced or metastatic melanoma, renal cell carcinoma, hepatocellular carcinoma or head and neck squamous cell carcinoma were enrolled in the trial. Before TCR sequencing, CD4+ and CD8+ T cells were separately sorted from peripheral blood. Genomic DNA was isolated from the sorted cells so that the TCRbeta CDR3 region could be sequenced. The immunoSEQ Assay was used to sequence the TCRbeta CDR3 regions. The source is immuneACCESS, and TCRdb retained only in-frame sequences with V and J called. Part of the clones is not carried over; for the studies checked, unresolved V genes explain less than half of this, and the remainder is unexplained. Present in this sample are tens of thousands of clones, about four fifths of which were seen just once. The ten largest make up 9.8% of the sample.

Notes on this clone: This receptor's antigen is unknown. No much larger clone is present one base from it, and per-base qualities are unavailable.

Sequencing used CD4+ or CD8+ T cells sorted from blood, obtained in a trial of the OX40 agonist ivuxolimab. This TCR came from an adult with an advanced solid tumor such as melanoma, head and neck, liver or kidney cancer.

The nucleotide sequence reads TGCAGCGTATTGGGGGTCACCTACGAGCAGTACTTC. It encodes CSVLGVTYEQYF. Recombination joined TRBV29-1 with TRBJ2-7, with the D gene tentatively TRBD1 or TRBD2, based on 5 matching bases in each. The CDR3 runs 12 residues from the cysteine to the phenylalanine. The retained sequence is limited to the CDR3, 36 bases, with the frame set at the first base. The CDR1 and CDR2 encoded by the germline V gene are SQVTM and ANQGSEA. Between the V and J ends, shortened by 6 bases and 2 bases respectively, the junction contains 11 bases.